This TCR beta chain is drawn from a study of shared clonotypes between healthy human individuals. The germline gives CDR1 SGHDT, CDR2 YYEEEE. Trimming removed 0 bases at V and 7 bases at J, with 17 bases between. This CDR3 spans 16 amino acids. In this sample, this clone turned up a few times. Clones were read by immunoSEQ multiplex PCR, and TCRdb kept only the in-frame ones, dropping some. This table holds over a million clones, around 76% found once. This sequence originates from a young man in good health. What was sequenced was memory CD4+ T cells sorted from blood. Specified subset: CD45RA-negative fraction. The chain has TRBV5-6 and TRBJ2-1, with D tentatively TRBD1 (5 bases). This CDR3 is CASSLERGSRANEQFF. Here the CDR3 DNA reads TGTGCCAGCAGCTTGGAAAGGGGCTCTAGGGCGAATGAGCAGTTCTTC.